Below, 8 T cell receptor beta chains from the same sample are listed, as sequenced in a study of technical replicates of blood from several donors. TCRdb's copy holds only in-frame clones and misses some; the assay was immunoSEQ multiplex PCR. Of 40,000 to 60,000 clones detected, about 94% appear once; the ten largest clones hold about 3.9%. The sample taken for sequencing was PBMCs. The receptor set was obtained from a human donor in good health. Some clones in this sample may be carry-over from other donors' samples.

CDR3 sequence reads: CASSSGWRGAQVPGANVLTF. The CDR3 nucleotides are TGTGCCAGCAGCTCGGGGTGGCGGGGGGCGCAGGTTCCGGGGGCCAACGTCCTGACTTTC. The rearrangement uses TRBV7-6 and TRBJ2-6, with 8 bases identical to TRBD2. This CDR3 region has 20 residues. The germline CDR1 and CDR2 sequences are SGHVS and FNYEAQ. V gave up 4 bases and J gave up 4 bases; unmatched junction bases: 18. Variable domain in full (rest from reference TRBV7-6 and TRBJ2-6): GAGVSQSPRYKVTKRGQDVALRCDPISGHVSLYWYRQALGQGPEFLTYFNYEAQQDKSGLPNDRFSAERPEGSISTLTIQRTEQRDSAMYRCASSSGWRGAQVPGANVLTFGAGSRLTVL.

The rearrangement links TRBV19 to TRBJ1-2, with TRBD1 identical over 7 bases. Germline CDR1 is LNHDA and CDR2 is SQIVND (reference sequence). This CDR3 spans 15 amino acids. With 6 bases clipped from V and 1 base from J, the junction kept 8 bases outside the gene matches. The CDR3 DNA sequence: TGTGCCAGTAGACCCGGGACAGCTGTTAACTATGGCTACACCTTC. It translates to CASRPGTAVNYGYTF.

This chain joins TRBV30 and TRBJ2-3; 8 nucleotides align to TRBD2. Germline CDR1 reads GTSNPN; CDR2 reads SVGIG (reference sequence). The junction had 3 bases not matched to a gene; V was cut back by 3 bases and J by 1 base. The CDR3 extends over 14 amino acids. CDR3 amino acids: CAWRGAGGTDTQYF. DNA for the CDR3: TGTGCCTGGAGGGGAGCGGGGGGCACAGATACGCAGTATTTT. Filled out from reference TRBV30 and TRBJ2-3, the complete variable domain reads SQTIHQWPATLVQPVGSPLSLECTVEGTSNPNLYWYRQAAGRGLQLLFYSVGIGQISSEVPQNLSASRPQDRQFILSSKKLLLSDSGFYLCAWRGAGGTDTQYFGPGTRLTVL.

The sample holds a few counts of this clone. This rearrangement joins TRBV5-5 to TRBJ2-7, with D perhaps TRBD2 (6 bases). V lost 5 bases to trimming and J lost 1 base, with 13 bases between them. The CDR3 covers 14 residues. CDR1 is SGHKS, CDR2 YYEKEE, per germline (reference sequence). The chain's CDR3 is CASSLVGRSYEQYF. CDR3 coding DNA: TGTGCCAGCAGTCTGGTTGGGAGGTCCTACGAGCAGTACTTC. The whole variable domain, filled in from reference TRBV5-5 and TRBJ2-7, reads DAGVTQSPTHLIKTRGQQVTLRCSPISGHKSVSWYQQVLGQGPQFIFQYYEKEERGRGNFPDRFSARQFPNYSSELNVNALLLGDSALYLCASSLVGRSYEQYFGPGTRLTVT.

The rearrangement uses TRBV29-1 and TRBJ2-4; weak D call: TRBD2 (7 bases). Germline V gives CDR1 SQVTM, CDR2 ANQGSEA. The CDR3 is 15 residues long. Trimming stripped 7 bases from V and 2 bases from J, with 18 bases between. For the CDR3, the DNA is TGCAGCGCCGGCCGGGGAGGGGGGACCAAAAACATTCAGTACTTC. As protein: CSAGRGGGTKNIQYF.

The rearrangement links TRBV5-1 to TRBJ2-3; 10 bases are shared with TRBD2. The CDR3 runs to 19 residues. Germline values: CDR1 SGHRS, CDR2 YFSETQ. V dropped 7 bases and J dropped 0; count of bases not matched to a gene: 17. The CDR3 sequence: CASRTWEPSGGWSTDTQYF. The CDR3 nucleotides are TGCGCCAGCCGAACTTGGGAGCCTAGCGGGGGATGGAGCACAGATACGCAGTATTTT.

The genes are TRBV7-2 and TRBJ2-1; TRBD2 might be the D (5 bases). V dropped 4 bases and J dropped 7 bases, with 14 bases sitting between them. The CDR3 is made up of 14 amino acids. Germline CDR1 reads SGHTA; CDR2 reads FQGNSA. The CDR3 DNA is TGTGCCAGCAGCTGGGGTGGGAGTAGTAATGAGCAGTTCTTC. It codes for CASSWGGSSNEQFF.

The V call is TRBV7-6, the J call TRBJ2-1, with TRBD2 identical over 14 bases. J was trimmed by 6 bases and V by 5 bases; bases with no gene match: 12. CDR3 size: 18 residues. Germline CDR1 reads SGHVS; CDR2 reads FNYEAQ. The CDR3 is CASSRLAGGPGDLNEQFF. CDR3 DNA: TGTGCCAGCAGCAGACTAGCGGGAGGGCCGGGGGACCTCAATGAGCAGTTCTTC.